Shown below are 5 T cell receptor beta chains from a single sample sequenced in a study of blood T cell repertoires in COVID-19. Sequenced by immunoSEQ multiplex PCR; TCRdb stores in-frame clones only, minus some. The table shows some 400,000 clones, with 87% occurring only once. Source material: peripheral blood. The receptors were gathered from a woman in her sixties with COVID-19, enrolled during active disease.

The chain uses TRBV3-1 (or the pseudogene TRBV3-2) and TRBJ2-7; no firm D call. Germline V lookup: CDR1 LGHDT, CDR2 YNNKEL (reference sequence). The CDR3 spans 15 residues. Trimming pared 0 bases from V and 2 bases from J, leaving 11 bases between. The CDR3 sequence is CASSQDYSSTYEQYF. CDR3 nucleotide sequence: TGTGCCAGCAGCCAAGATTACTCATCAACCTACGAGCAGTACTTC.

This chain joins TRBV6-5 and TRBJ2-1, with TRBD2 identical over 7 bases. The CDR3 loop spans 15 amino acids. Germline assignment: CDR1 MNHEY and CDR2 SVGAGI. V lost 5 bases to trimming and J lost 6 bases; unmatched junction nucleotides: 10. The CDR3 DNA reads as TGTGCCAGCAGTCGAGCGGGGTACACGGTCAATGAGCAGTTCTTC. It is translated as CASSRAGYTVNEQFF.

The rearrangement uses TRBV28 and TRBJ1-2, with a tentative D call TRBD1 (6 bases). Trimming stripped 3 bases from V and 5 bases from J, with 10 bases between. This CDR3 spans 13 amino acids. Germline loops: CDR1 MDHEN, CDR2 SYDVKM. Here the CDR3 reads CASSFPRGYGYTF. In DNA, the CDR3 is TGTGCCAGCAGTTTTCCCAGGGGATATGGCTACACCTTC.

Only one count was recorded for this clone. V usage is TRBV2 and J usage is TRBJ1-4, with 7 bases identical to TRBD1. V lost 5 bases and J lost 4; bases outside the gene matches: 4. The CDR3 loop spans 14 amino acids. Germline V gene lookup returns CDR1 SNHLY and CDR2 FYNNEI. The CDR3 nucleotides read TGTGCCAGCAGTCGGGACAGAGTTAATGAAAAACTGTTTTTT. It is translated as CASSRDRVNEKLFF. The variable domain in full, with the rest retrieved from reference TRBV2 and TRBJ1-4, is EPEVTQTPSHQVTQMGQEVILRCVPISNHLYFYWYRQILGQKVEFLVSFYNNEISEKSEIFDDQFSVERPDGSNFTLKIRSTKLEDSAMYFCASSRDRVNEKLFFGSGTQLSVL.

The rearrangement joins TRBV6-5 to TRBJ2-1; D perhaps matches TRBD1 (6 bases). Germline CDR1 is MNHEY and CDR2 is SVGAGI. Trimming removed 8 bases at V and 5 bases at J, with 13 bases between. The CDR3 consists of 13 residues. CDR3 region: CASDRRWNNEQFF. The CDR3 DNA reads as TGTGCCAGCGACAGGCGCTGGAACAATGAGCAGTTCTTC.